The source of this TCR beta chain is a study of technical replicates of blood from several donors. TCRdb's copy holds only in-frame clones and misses some; the assay was immunoSEQ multiplex PCR. This sample has tens of thousands of clones, with about 94% found just once. Per the germline V gene, CDR1 is SGHNT and CDR2 is YENEEA. This CDR3 comprises 17 residues. The V gene lost 3 bases and the J gene lost 4 bases, with 22 bases spanning the gap. This TCR came from a human donor in good health. This chain connects TRBV11-3 to TRBJ2-7; a possible D gene is TRBD2 (6 bases). Sequencing input: T cells isolated from PBMCs. The chain's CDR3 is CASSFRRPPGSWYEQYF. The CDR3 nucleotides are TGTGCCAGCAGCTTCCGCCGGCCGCCCGGGAGCTGGTACGAGCAGTACTTC.